These 2 T cell receptor beta chains were sequenced from one sample in a study of a mutant IDH1 vaccine in newly diagnosed glioma. The time point here: week 23, last vaccination. A 20-mer mutant IDH1 peptide at 300 ug was injected subcutaneously with topical imiquimod. Their antigens are not known. TCRdb keeps only in-frame clones here, not all; method: immunoSEQ multiplex PCR. Here the sample spans over 50,000 clones, approximately 87% being singletons. The sequenced sample was PBMCs, obtained from a glioma patient whose treatment included an IDH1 peptide vaccine. These receptors were taken from a man between 18 and 35 years old with glioma.

The chain links TRBV10-3 to TRBJ1-2; 7 positions match TRBD1. The CDR3 covers 12 residues. Unmatched junction bases numbered 7, after V lost 9 bases and J lost 6 bases. The germline gives CDR1 ENHRY, CDR2 SYGVKD. CDR3 sequence reads: CAIRQGTDGYTF. The DNA of the CDR3 is TGTGCCATACGACAGGGAACCGATGGCTACACCTTC.

The V gene is TRBV6-5, the J gene TRBJ1-3, with D possibly being TRBD1 (5 bases). CDR1 MNHEY and CDR2 SVGAGI come from the germline V gene. The V and J ends lost 8 bases and 3 bases respectively, with 14 bases between them. The length of the CDR3 is 14 residues. The CDR3 loop is CASGRGSFGNTIYF. CDR3 bases: TGTGCCAGCGGCCGGGGGTCTTTTGGAAACACCATATATTTT.